This record looks at one T cell receptor (beta chain) sequence and its context. One end of the junction varies from germline; a read error may be responsible. These data come from a study of low-dose radiotherapy and immunotherapy resistance in tumors. Turning to the study itself: A total of 13 Gy over 26 weeks was given to Cohort 2 as 1 Gy per fraction every two weeks.

This CDR3 contains 12 residues. CDR1 and CDR2 from the germline V gene are SQVTM and ANQGSEA. This sample's time point: after trial treatment. Treatment denoted: LDRT plus nivolumab, ipilimumab, low-dose cyclophosphamide and aspirin (RACIN trial). Each donor was administered nivolumab, ipilimumab, aspirin, low-dose cyclophosphamide and low-dose radiotherapy. Alpha and beta chains were covered, as first-strand cDNA relied on TRAV- and TRBV-specific primers. TCR amplification involved around 22 PCR cycles with a constant-region primer and V-primer adapter. TCRdb reprocessed the reads via MiXCR and lists one record per CDR3 protein. The data hold around 60,000 distinct CDR3 sequences, with 20% to 25% observed a single time.

V is TRBV29-1 and J is TRBJ1-1; tentatively, D is TRBD1 (6 bases). This clonotype was sampled from a male donor with prostate cancer. Source: PBMCs, taken after low-dose radiotherapy plus immunotherapy. For the CDR3, the DNA is TGCAGCGTTGAGCAGGGGAAGACTGAGGCTTTCTTT. This gives the protein CSVEQGKTEAFF.